The rows below give T cell receptor beta chains drawn from one sample of a study of shared clonotypes between healthy human individuals. Clones were sequenced by immunoSEQ multiplex PCR, and TCRdb holds only the in-frame ones, with some missing. Found here are 2.3 million or so clones, 80% to 95% of them singletons; the top ten hold approximately 0.4%. The sequencing sample was made of naive CD4+ T cells from PBMCs. These receptors were obtained from a man younger than 30 in good health. Some clones in this sample may be carry-over from other donors' samples. The CDR3 runs from the conserved cysteine through the conserved F or W. The D gene is left open where the match is weak. Size is stated for part of the rows, as once, few or many counts, or as a class when the clone is expanded.

>.|TRBJ1-4|TRBV19|.
CASIFGEKLFF
TGTGCCAGTATCTTCGGGGAAAAACTGTTTTTT
>.|TRBJ1-1|TRBV7-3|.
CASRPGPLNTEAFF
TGTGCCAGCAGACCTGGACCGTTGAACACTGAAGCTTTCTTT
>.|TRBJ1-3|TRBV6-1|TRBD1
CASSDTGQMGNTIYF
TGTGCCAGCAGTGACACGGGACAGATGGGAAACACCATATATTTT
>once|TRBJ2-7|TRBV6-1|.
CASSVSVWGVPSYEQYF
TGTGCCAGCAGTGTGTCGGTCTGGGGCGTACCCTCCTACGAGCAGTACTTC
>.|TRBJ2-7|TRBV25-1|.
CASRPGLTAIEQYF
TGTGCCAGCAGGCCCGGACTCACTGCTATCGAGCAGTACTTC
>.|TRBJ2-6|TRBV19|.
CASSMDLSGANVLTF
TGTGCCAGTAGTATGGACTTATCTGGGGCCAACGTCCTGACTTTC
>.|TRBJ1-2|TRBV6-1|.
CASSGNEPGYTF
TGTGCCAGCAGTGGGAATGAGCCTGGCTACACCTTC
>once|TRBJ2-7|TRBV6-5|.
CASHSGPRPYEQYF
TGTGCCAGCCATTCCGGGCCCCGTCCGTACGAGCAGTACTTC
>.|TRBJ2-5|TRBV11-2|.
CASSLPGGLEAQYF
TGTGCCAGCAGCTTACCCGGGGGTTTAGAGGCCCAGTACTTC
>.|TRBJ2-1|TRBV5-4|.
CASSLAPRRYNEQFF
TGTGCCAGCAGCTTGGCTCCCAGGAGATACAATGAGCAGTTCTTC
>.|TRBJ2-1|TRBV29-1|TRBD2
CSGGHNPFSSGSAYNEQFF
TGCAGCGGAGGACACAATCCGTTTTCTAGCGGGAGCGCCTACAATGAGCAGTTCTTC
>once|TRBJ2-1|TRBV7-3|TRBD2
CASSRGGENNEQFF
TGTGCCAGCAGCCGTGGGGGGGAGAACAATGAGCAGTTCTTC
>.|TRBJ2-5|TRBV5-1|.
CASSPVSGLETQYF
TGCGCCAGCAGCCCGGTTTCTGGGTTGGAGACCCAGTACTTC
>.|TRBJ2-7|TRBV28|TRBD1
CASSLWTGESYEQYF
TGTGCCAGCAGTTTATGGACAGGGGAATCCTACGAGCAGTACTTC
>.|TRBJ2-7|TRBV5-1|TRBD2
CASSKTSGISYEQYF
TGCGCCAGCAGCAAGACTAGCGGGATCTCCTACGAGCAGTACTTC
>.|TRBJ2-2|TRBV18|TRBD1
CASSPRQGRFDTGELFF
TGTGCCAGCTCACCTAGACAGGGACGGTTCGATACCGGGGAGCTGTTTTTT
>.|TRBJ2-7|TRBV5-1|TRBD2
CASSSGTSGGWGEQYF
TGCGCCAGCAGCTCCGGGACTAGCGGGGGCTGGGGCGAGCAGTACTTC
>.|TRBJ2-7|TRBV6-6|TRBD2
CASSPRELAGYEQYF
TGTGCCAGCAGCCCCCGGGAGCTAGCGGGATACGAGCAGTACTTC
>.|TRBJ1-1|TRBV7-2|TRBD1
CASSLRQGAGNTEAFF
TGTGCCAGCAGCCTGCGACAGGGGGCGGGAAACACTGAAGCTTTCTTT
>once|TRBJ2-7|TRBV28|TRBD1
CASSSHPGQGLGEQYF
TGTGCCAGCAGTTCGCACCCGGGACAGGGTCTGGGCGAGCAGTACTTC
>.|TRBJ1-3|TRBV5-1|.
CASSLLGLGNTIYF
TGCGCCAGCAGCTTGTTGGGGCTAGGAAACACCATATATTTT
>.|TRBJ2-1|TRBV5-1|TRBD2
CASRGLAGISLGQFF
TGCGCCAGCAGGGGACTAGCGGGGATCAGTCTCGGGCAGTTCTTC
>.|TRBJ1-1|TRBV30|.
CAWSFPPGRNTEAFF
TGTGCCTGGAGCTTTCCCCCGGGACGGAACACTGAAGCTTTCTTT
>.|TRBJ2-3|TRBV7-9|TRBD2
CASSQTSRSTDTQYF
TGTGCCAGCAGCCAGACTAGCCGTAGCACAGATACGCAGTATTTT
>.|TRBJ2-7|TRBV4-3|TRBD2
CASSRRSGLANYEQYF
TGCGCCAGCAGCCGACGATCGGGACTAGCTAATTACGAGCAGTACTTC
>few|TRBJ2-1|TRBV5-1|TRBD1
CASSLEGQPYNEQFF
TGCGCCAGCAGCTTGGAGGGACAGCCCTACAATGAGCAGTTCTTC
>.|TRBJ2-6|TRBV7-2|.
CASSLTSGANVLTF
TGTGCCAGCAGCTTAACTTCTGGGGCCAACGTCCTGACTTTC